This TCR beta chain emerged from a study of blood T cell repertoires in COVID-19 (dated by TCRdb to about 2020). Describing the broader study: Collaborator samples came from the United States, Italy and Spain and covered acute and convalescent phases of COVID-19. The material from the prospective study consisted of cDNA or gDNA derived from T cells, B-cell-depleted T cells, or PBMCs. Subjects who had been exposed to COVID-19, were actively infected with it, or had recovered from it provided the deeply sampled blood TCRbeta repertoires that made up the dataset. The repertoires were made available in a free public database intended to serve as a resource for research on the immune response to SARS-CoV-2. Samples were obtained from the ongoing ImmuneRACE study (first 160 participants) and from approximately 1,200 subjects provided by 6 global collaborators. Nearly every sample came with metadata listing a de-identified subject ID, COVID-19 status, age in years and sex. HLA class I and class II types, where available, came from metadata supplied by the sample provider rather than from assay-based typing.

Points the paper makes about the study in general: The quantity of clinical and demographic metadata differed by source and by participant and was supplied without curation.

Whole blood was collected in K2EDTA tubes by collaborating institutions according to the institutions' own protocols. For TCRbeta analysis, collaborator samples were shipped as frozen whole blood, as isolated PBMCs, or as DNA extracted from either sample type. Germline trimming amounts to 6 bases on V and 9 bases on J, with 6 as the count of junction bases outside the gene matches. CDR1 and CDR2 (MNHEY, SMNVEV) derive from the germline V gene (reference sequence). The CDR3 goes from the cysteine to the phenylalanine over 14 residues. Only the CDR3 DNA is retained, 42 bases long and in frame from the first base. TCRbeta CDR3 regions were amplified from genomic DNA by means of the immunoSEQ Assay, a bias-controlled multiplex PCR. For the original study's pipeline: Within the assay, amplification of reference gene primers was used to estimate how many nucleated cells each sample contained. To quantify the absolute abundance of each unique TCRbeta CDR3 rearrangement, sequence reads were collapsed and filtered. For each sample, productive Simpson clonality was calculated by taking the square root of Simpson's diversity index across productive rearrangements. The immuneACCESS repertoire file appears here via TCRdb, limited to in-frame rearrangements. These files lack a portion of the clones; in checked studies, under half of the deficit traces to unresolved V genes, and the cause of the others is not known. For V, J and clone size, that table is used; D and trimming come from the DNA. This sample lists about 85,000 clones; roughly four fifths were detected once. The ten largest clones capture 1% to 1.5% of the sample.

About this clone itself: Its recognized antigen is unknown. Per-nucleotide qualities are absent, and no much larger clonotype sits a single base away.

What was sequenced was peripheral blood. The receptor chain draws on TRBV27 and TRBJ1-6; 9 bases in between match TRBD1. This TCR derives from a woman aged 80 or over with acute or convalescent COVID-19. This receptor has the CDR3 CASSEQGASSPLHF. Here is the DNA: TGTGCCAGCAGCGAACAGGGGGCCAGTTCACCCCTCCACTTT.